This T cell receptor beta chain was captured in a study of T cells in tumors after PD-1 blockade. In the study overall: Excluded were patients with checkpoint blockade, immunosuppressants, or radiotherapy or other anti-cancer therapy within 4 weeks. Daily vismodegib 150 mg continued in a subset of anti-PD-1-treated patients.

Libraries were prepared by immunoSEQ multiplex PCR; TCRdb keeps only in-frame clonotypes and omits some of them. The sample has 50,000 to 75,000 clones, around two thirds seen once. CDR3 length equals 13 residues. The trim removed 11 bases at V and 7 bases at J, leaving 13 bases unmatched. Germline V gene sequence: CDR1 SNHLY, CDR2 FYNNEI. The input for sequencing was PBMCs, taken after anti-PD-1 treatment. V usage is TRBV2 and J usage is TRBJ2-7, with TRBD1 matching 8 bases. This clonotype was sampled from a human donor with basal cell carcinoma. The chain's CDR3 is CAGSGQGGNEQYF. CDR3 coding DNA: TGTGCCGGATCAGGACAGGGAGGAAATGAGCAGTACTTC.